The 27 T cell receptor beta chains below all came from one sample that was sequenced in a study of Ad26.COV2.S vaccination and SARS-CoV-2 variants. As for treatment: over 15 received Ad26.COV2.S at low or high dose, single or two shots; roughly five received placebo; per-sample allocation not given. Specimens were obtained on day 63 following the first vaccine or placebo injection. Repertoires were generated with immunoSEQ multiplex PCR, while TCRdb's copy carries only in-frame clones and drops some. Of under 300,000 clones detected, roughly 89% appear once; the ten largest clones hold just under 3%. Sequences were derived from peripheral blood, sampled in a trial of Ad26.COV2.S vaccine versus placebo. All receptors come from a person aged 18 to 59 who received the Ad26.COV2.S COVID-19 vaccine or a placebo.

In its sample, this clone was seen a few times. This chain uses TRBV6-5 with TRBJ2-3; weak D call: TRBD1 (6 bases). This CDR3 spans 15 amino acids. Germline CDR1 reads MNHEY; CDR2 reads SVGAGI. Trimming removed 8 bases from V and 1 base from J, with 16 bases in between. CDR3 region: CASGQGWVGTDTQYF. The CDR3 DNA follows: TGTGCCAGCGGGCAGGGGTGGGTCGGCACAGATACGCAGTATTTT.

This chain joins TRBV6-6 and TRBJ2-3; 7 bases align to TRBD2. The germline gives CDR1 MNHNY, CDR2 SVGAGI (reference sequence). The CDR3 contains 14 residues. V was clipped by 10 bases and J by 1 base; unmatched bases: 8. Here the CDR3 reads CATRDRGGTDTQYF. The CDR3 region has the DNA TGTGCCACCAGGGACCGGGGGGGCACAGATACGCAGTATTTT.

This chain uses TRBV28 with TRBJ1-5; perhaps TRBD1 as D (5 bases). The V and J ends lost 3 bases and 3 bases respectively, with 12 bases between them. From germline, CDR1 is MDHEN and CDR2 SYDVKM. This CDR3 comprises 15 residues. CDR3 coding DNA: TGTGCCAGCAGTTTCGGTGGGGCATACAATCAGCCCCAGCATTTT. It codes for CASSFGGAYNQPQHF. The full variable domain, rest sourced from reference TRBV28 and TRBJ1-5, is DVKVTQSSRYLVKRTGEKVFLECVQDMDHENMFWYRQDPGLGLRLIYFSYDVKMKEKGDIPEGYSVSREKKERFSLILESASTNQTSMYLCASSFGGAYNQPQHFGDGTRLSIL.

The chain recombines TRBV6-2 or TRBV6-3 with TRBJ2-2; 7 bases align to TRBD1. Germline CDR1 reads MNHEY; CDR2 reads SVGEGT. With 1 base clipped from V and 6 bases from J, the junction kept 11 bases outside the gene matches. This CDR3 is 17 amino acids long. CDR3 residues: CASSYLPQGLGSGELFF. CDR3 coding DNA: TGTGCCAGCAGTTACTTACCACAGGGGCTGGGGTCCGGGGAGCTGTTTTTT.

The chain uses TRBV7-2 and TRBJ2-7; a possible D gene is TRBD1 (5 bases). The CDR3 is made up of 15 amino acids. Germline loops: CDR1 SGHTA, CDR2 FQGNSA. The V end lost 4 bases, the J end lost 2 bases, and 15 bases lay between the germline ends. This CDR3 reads CASSSRTTDPYEQYF. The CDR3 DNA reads TGTGCCAGCAGCTCCCGGACAACAGACCCCTACGAGCAGTACTTC. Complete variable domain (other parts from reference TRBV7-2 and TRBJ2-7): GAGVSQSPSNKVTEKGKDVELRCDPISGHTALYWYRQSLGQGLEFLIYFQGNSAPDKSGLPSDRFSAERTGGSVSTLTIQRTQQEDSAVYLCASSSRTTDPYEQYFGPGTRLTVT.

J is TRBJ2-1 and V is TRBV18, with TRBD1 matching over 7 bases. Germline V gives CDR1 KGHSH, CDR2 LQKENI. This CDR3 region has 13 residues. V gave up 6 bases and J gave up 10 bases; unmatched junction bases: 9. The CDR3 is CASSPTGRGEQFF. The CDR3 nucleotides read TGTGCCAGCTCTCCGACAGGGCGCGGGGAGCAGTTCTTC.

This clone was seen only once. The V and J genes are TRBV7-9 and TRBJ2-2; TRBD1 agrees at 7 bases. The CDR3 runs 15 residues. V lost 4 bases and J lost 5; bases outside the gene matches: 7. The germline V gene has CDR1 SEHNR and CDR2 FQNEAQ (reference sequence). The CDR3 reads CASSSTGAPTGELFF. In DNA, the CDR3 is TGTGCCAGCAGCTCCACAGGGGCCCCGACCGGGGAGCTGTTTTTT.

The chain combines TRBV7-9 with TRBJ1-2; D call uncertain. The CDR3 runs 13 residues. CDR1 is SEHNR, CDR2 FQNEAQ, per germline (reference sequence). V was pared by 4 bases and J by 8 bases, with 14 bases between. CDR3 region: CASSSEDGLGYTF. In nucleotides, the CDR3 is TGTGCCAGCAGCTCCGAGGACGGTCTCGGCTACACCTTC.

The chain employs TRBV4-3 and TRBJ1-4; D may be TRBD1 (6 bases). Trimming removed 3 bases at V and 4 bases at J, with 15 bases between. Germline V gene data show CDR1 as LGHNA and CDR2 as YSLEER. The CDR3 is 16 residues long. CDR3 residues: CASSQTRDKINEKLFF. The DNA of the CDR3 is TGCGCCAGCAGCCAGACCCGGGACAAGATTAATGAAAAACTGTTTTTT.

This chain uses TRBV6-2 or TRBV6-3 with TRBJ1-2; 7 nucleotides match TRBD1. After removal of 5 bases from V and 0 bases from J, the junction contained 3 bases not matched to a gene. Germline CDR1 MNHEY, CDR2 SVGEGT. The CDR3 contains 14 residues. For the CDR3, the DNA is TGTGCCAGCAGTCCCGGGACAGCTAACTATGGCTACACCTTC. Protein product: CASSPGTANYGYTF.

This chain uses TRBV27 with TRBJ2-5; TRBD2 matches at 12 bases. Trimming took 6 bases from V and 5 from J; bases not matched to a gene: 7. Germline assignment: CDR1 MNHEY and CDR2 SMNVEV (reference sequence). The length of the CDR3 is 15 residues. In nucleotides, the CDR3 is TGTGCCAGCAGACCACTAGCGGGGGGAGGGGAGACCCAGTACTTC. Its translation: CASRPLAGGGETQYF.

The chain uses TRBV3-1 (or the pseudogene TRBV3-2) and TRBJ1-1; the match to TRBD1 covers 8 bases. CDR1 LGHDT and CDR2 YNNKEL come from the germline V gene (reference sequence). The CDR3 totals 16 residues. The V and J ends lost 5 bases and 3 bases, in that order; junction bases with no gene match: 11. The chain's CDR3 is CASSSGQGRGHTEAFF. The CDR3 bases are TGTGCCAGCAGCTCAGGACAGGGAAGGGGGCACACTGAAGCTTTCTTT.

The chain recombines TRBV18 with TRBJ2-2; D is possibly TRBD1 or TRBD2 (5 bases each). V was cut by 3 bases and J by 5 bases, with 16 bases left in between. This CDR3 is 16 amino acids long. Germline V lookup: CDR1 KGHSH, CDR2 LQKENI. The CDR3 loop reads CASSPGGATATGELFF. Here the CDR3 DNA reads TGTGCCAGCTCACCTGGGGGAGCGACCGCAACCGGGGAGCTGTTTTTT.

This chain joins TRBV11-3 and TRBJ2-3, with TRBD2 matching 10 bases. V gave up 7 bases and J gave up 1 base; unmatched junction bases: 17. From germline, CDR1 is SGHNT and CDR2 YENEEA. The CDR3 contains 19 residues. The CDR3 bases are TGTGCCAGCACCTCAATCTTAGCGGGAGGTTCGGAGGGCACAGATACGCAGTATTTT. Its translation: CASTSILAGGSEGTDTQYF. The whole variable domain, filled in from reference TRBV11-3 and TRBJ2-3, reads EAGVVQSPRYKIIEKKQPVAFWCNPISGHNTLYWYLQNLGQGPELLIRYENEEAVDDSQLPKDRFSAERLKGVDSTLKIQPAELGDSAVYLCASTSILAGGSEGTDTQYFGPGTRLTVL.

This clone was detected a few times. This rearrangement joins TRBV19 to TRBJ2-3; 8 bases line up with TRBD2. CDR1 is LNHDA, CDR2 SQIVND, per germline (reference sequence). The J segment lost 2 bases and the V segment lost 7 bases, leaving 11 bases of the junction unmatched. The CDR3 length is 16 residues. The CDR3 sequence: CASTKLAGGTTDTQYF. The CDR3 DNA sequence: TGTGCCAGTACCAAACTGGCGGGGGGCACCACAGATACGCAGTATTTT.

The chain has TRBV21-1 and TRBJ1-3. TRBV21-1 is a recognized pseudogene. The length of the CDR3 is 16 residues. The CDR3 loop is CASSPRKTDSGNTIYF. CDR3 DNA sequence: TGTGCCAGCAGCCCCCGAAAGACCGACTCTGGAAACACCATATATTTT.

Written as DNA, the CDR3 is TGTGCCAGCAGTGAATACCCCCCCAGCGGTGTCTCCTACAATGAGCAGTTCTTC. This encodes CASSEYPPSGVSYNEQFF. This sequence joins TRBV2 and TRBJ2-1; weak D call: TRBD2 (5 bases). Trimming removed 2 bases at V and 0 bases at J, with 17 bases between. The CDR3 covers 18 residues. Per germline, CDR1 SNHLY and CDR2 FYNNEI.

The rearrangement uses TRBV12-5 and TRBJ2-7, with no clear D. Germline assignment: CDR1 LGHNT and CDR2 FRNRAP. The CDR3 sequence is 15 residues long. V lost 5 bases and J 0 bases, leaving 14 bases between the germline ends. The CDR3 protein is CASGPRAPDSYEQYF. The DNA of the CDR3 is TGTGCTAGTGGTCCCCGGGCTCCCGACTCCTACGAGCAGTACTTC. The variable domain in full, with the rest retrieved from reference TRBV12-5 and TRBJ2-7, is DARVTQTPRHKVTEMGQEVTMRCQPILGHNTVFWYRQTMMQGLELLAYFRNRAPLDDSGMPKDRFSAEMPDATLATLKIQPSEPRDSAVYFCASGPRAPDSYEQYFGPGTRLTVT.

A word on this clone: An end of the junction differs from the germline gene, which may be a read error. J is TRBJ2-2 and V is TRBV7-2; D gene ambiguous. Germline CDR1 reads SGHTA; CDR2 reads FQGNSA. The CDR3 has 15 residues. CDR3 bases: TGTGCCAGCAGCTCCGGGCCCTGGAACCCCGGGGAGCTGTTTTTT. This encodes CASSSGPWNPGELFF. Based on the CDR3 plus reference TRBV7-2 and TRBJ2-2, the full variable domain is GAGVSQSPSNKVTEKGKDVELRCDPISGHTALYWYRQSLGQGLEFLIYFQGNSAPDKSGLPSDRFSAERTGGSVSTLTIQRTQQEDSAVYLCASSSGPWNPGELFFGEGSRLTVL.

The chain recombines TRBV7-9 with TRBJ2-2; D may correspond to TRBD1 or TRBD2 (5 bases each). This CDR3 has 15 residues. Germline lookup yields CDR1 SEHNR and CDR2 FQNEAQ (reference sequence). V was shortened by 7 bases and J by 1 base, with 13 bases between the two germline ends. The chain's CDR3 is CASTTGTLNTGELFF. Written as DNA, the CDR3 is TGTGCCAGCACCACCGGGACGCTGAACACCGGGGAGCTGTTTTTT.

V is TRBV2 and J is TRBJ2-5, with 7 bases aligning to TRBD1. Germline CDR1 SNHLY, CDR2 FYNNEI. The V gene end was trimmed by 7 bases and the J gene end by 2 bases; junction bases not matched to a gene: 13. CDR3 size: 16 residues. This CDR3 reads CASKRDSRPGQETQYF. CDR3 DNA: TGTGCCAGCAAGAGGGACAGTCGGCCGGGGCAAGAGACCCAGTACTTC.

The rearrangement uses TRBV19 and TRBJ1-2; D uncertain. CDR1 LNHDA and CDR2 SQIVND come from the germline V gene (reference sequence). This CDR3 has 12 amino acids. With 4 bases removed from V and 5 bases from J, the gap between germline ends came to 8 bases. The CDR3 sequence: CASSSVKYGYTF. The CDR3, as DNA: TGTGCCAGTAGTAGCGTAAAGTATGGCTACACCTTC.

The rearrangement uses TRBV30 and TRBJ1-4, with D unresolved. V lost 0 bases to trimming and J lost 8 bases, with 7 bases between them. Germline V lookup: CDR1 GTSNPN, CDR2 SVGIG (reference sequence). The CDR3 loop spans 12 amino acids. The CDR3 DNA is TGTGCCTGGAGTGTGATTAGAGAAAAACTGTTTTTT. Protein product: CAWSVIREKLFF.

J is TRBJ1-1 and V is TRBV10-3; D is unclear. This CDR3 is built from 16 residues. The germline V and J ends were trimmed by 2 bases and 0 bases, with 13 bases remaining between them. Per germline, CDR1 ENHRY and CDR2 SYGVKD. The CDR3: CAISEEGISMNTEAFF. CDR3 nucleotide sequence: TGTGCCATCAGTGAGGAGGGCATTTCAATGAACACTGAAGCTTTCTTT.

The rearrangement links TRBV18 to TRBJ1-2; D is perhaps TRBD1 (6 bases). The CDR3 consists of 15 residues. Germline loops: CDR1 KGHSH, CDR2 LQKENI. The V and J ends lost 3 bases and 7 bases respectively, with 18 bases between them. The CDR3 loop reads CASSPPQRGRGGYTF. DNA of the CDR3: TGTGCCAGCTCACCCCCTCAGCGGGGGCGCGGTGGCTACACCTTC.

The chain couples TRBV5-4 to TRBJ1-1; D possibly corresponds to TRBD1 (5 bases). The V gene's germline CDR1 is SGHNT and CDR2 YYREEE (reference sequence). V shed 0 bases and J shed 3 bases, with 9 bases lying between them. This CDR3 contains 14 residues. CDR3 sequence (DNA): TGTGCCAGCAGCTTGGCCGTAGGGGACACTGAAGCTTTCTTT. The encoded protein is CASSLAVGDTEAFF.

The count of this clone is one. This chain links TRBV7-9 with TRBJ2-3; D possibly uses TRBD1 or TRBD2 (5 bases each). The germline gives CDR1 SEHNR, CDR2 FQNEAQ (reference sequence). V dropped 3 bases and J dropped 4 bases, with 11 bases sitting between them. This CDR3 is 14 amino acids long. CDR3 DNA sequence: TGTGCCAGCAGCTTTGGGGGAGCGGCAGATACGCAGTATTTT. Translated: CASSFGGAADTQYF.